This entry lists 26 T cell receptor beta chains sequenced from one sample in a study of blood T cell repertoires in COVID-19. Clones were read by immunoSEQ multiplex PCR, and TCRdb kept only the in-frame ones, dropping some. The sample lists 200,000 to 250,000 clones; 70% to 90% were seen once. The sequencing input was PBMCs or T cells enriched from blood (not recorded which). These receptors were obtained from a man younger than 45 who had recovered from COVID-19.

This clone was counted once. This chain links TRBV5-1 with TRBJ1-3; D gene ambiguous. V was trimmed by 0 bases and J by 4 bases, leaving 14 bases between them. The CDR3 contains 16 residues. Germline V CDR1 and CDR2: SGHRS, YFSETQ. CDR3 residues: CASSLDILGRGNTIYF. The CDR3 nucleotides read TGCGCCAGCAGCTTGGATATTTTGGGCAGGGGAAACACCATATATTTT.

The chain is built from TRBV4-2 and TRBJ1-5, with a tentative D call TRBD1 (5 bases). Germline values: CDR1 LGHNA, CDR2 YNFKEQ. Trimming shortened V by 3 bases and J by 11 bases, and 20 bases separated the two germline ends. The CDR3 is 15 residues long. CDR3 sequence (DNA): TGTGCCAGCAGCCAGATCTTAGGGGCCTCAATTACCCAGCATTTT. Its protein is CASSQILGASITQHF.

The chain employs TRBV7-8 and TRBJ1-5; maybe TRBD1 (6 bases). Trimming cost V 4 bases and J 1 base, with 20 bases left between them. This CDR3 has 18 residues. From germline, CDR1 is SGHVS and CDR2 FQNEAQ. The DNA of the CDR3 is TGTGCCAGCAGCTCTTGGACAGTAGGGAAAGGAAGCAATCAGCCCCAGCATTTT. Translation gives CASSSWTVGKGSNQPQHF. The full variable domain, with the rest looked up from reference TRBV7-8 and TRBJ1-5, is GAGVSQSPRYKVAKRGQDVALRCDPISGHVSLFWYQQALGQGPEFLTYFQNEAQLDKSGLPSDRFFAERPEGSVSTLKIQRTQQEDSAVYLCASSSWTVGKGSNQPQHFGDGTRLSIL.

The rearrangement joins TRBV5-5 to TRBJ2-3, with 12 bases fitting TRBD2. The CDR3 sequence is 16 residues long. From germline, CDR1 is SGHKS and CDR2 YYEKEE (reference sequence). After removal of 2 bases from V and 1 base from J, the junction contained 2 bases not matched to a gene. Here the CDR3 reads CASSFLAGGGTDTQYF. The CDR3, as DNA: TGTGCCAGCAGCTTCCTAGCGGGAGGGGGCACAGATACGCAGTATTTT. Variable domain in full (rest from reference TRBV5-5 and TRBJ2-3): DAGVTQSPTHLIKTRGQQVTLRCSPISGHKSVSWYQQVLGQGPQFIFQYYEKEERGRGNFPDRFSARQFPNYSSELNVNALLLGDSALYLCASSFLAGGGTDTQYFGPGTRLTVL.

The chain has TRBV15 and TRBJ2-7; TRBD1 matches at 9 bases. The V segment lost 0 bases and the J segment 6 bases; nucleotides outside the gene matches: 6. Germline CDR1 is LNHNV and CDR2 is YYDKDF (reference sequence). This CDR3 has 15 amino acids. The DNA for the CDR3 is TGTGCCACCAGCAGAGATTTACAGGGGGCTGGCGAGCAGTACTTC. As protein: CATSRDLQGAGEQYF. Supplemented by reference TRBV15 and TRBJ2-7, the full variable domain reads DAMVIQNPRYQVTQFGKPVTLSCSQTLNHNVMYWYQQKSSQAPKLLFHYYDKDFNNEADTPDNFQSRRPNTSFCFLDIRSPGLGDTAMYLCATSRDLQGAGEQYFGPGTRLTVT.

The chain joins TRBV3-1 (or the pseudogene TRBV3-2) to TRBJ2-1, with 7 positions matching TRBD1. The V segment lost 10 bases and the J segment 0 bases; nucleotides outside the gene matches: 9. The CDR3 has 15 residues. Germline V gives CDR1 LGHDT, CDR2 YNNKEL (reference sequence). The CDR3 DNA follows: TGTGCCACCTCAACGGGACAGAGCTCCTACAATGAGCAGTTCTTC. Its protein is CATSTGQSSYNEQFF.

This CDR3 reads CASSLPVTGELFF. As DNA, the CDR3 is TGTGCCAGCAGCCTCCCCGTTACCGGGGAGCTGTTTTTT. The rearrangement uses TRBV7-6 and TRBJ2-2; D gene ambiguous. Germline CDR1 reads SGHVS; CDR2 reads FNYEAQ. The CDR3 sequence is 13 residues long. Trimming stripped 5 bases from V and 5 bases from J, with 9 bases between.

This clone has just one count. The chain recombines TRBV11-2 with TRBJ2-6; no firm D call. Trimming removed 0 bases at V and 4 bases at J, with 7 bases between. Germline CDR1 and CDR2: SGHAT and FQNNGV. The CDR3 contains 15 residues. The CDR3 is CASSLDAAGANVLTF. CDR3 sequence (DNA): TGTGCCAGCAGCTTAGATGCGGCCGGGGCCAACGTCCTGACTTTC.

The rearrangement uses TRBV5-4 and TRBJ2-2; D remains unclear. The ends were cut back, 1 base at V and 3 bases at J, with 13 bases in the middle. The CDR3 runs 16 residues. The germline V gene has CDR1 SGHNT and CDR2 YYREEE (reference sequence). Here the CDR3 reads CASSLSGPRDTGELFF. The CDR3 bases are TGTGCCAGCAGCTTGTCGGGTCCCCGGGACACCGGGGAGCTGTTTTTT.

The rearrangement joins TRBV7-9 to TRBJ2-7, with no clear D. This CDR3 region has 13 residues. The V gene's germline CDR1 is SEHNR and CDR2 FQNEAQ (reference sequence). V was pared by 7 bases and J by 1 base, with 11 bases between. The CDR3 here is CASTGSESYEQYF. CDR3 bases: TGTGCCAGCACCGGTTCGGAGTCCTACGAGCAGTACTTC.

This clone was seen once. This chain joins TRBV28 and TRBJ2-1; 10 nucleotides align to TRBD2. The CDR3 is made up of 18 amino acids. V shed 7 bases and J 5 bases; nucleotides not matched to a gene: 17. Germline CDR1 and CDR2: MDHEN and SYDVKM. The CDR3, as DNA: TGTGCCAGCATGCCTGTGCTAGCGGGAGCCCCGAGCAACAATGAGCAGTTCTTC. This translates into CASMPVLAGAPSNNEQFF. Full variable domain (missing parts from reference TRBV28 and TRBJ2-1): DVKVTQSSRYLVKRTGEKVFLECVQDMDHENMFWYRQDPGLGLRLIYFSYDVKMKEKGDIPEGYSVSREKKERFSLILESASTNQTSMYLCASMPVLAGAPSNNEQFFGPGTRLTVL.

The genes are TRBV5-1 and TRBJ1-4, with unresolved D. The V gene's germline CDR1 is SGHRS and CDR2 YFSETQ. The length of the CDR3 is 14 residues. V was cut by 0 bases and J by 4 bases, with 7 bases left in between. The CDR3 nucleotides read TGCGCCAGCAGCTTGGGAGAGTTTAATGAAAAACTGTTTTTT. It is translated as CASSLGEFNEKLFF.

This sequence joins TRBV6-4 and TRBJ2-3, with 9 bases fitting TRBD2. Germline V CDR1 and CDR2: MRHNA, SNTAGT. The CDR3 spans 15 residues. V was pared by 5 bases and J by 2 bases, with 5 bases of the junction left unmatched. The CDR3 sequence: CASSLTSGTTDTQYF. CDR3 DNA: TGTGCCAGCAGTCTGACTAGCGGAACCACAGATACGCAGTATTTT.

The CDR3 here is CASSHYREGQPQHF. The CDR3 region has the DNA TGTGCCAGCAGCCACTACAGGGAGGGACAGCCCCAGCATTTT. This chain connects TRBV7-9 to TRBJ1-5; perhaps TRBD1 as D (6 bases). CDR3 size: 14 residues. CDR1 SEHNR and CDR2 FQNEAQ come from the germline V gene (reference sequence). Trimming cost V 5 bases and J 7 bases, with 15 bases left between them.

This sequence joins TRBV6-2 or TRBV6-3 and TRBJ1-5; D is unresolved. Looked up from germline, CDR1 is MNHEY and CDR2 is SVGEGT. This CDR3 contains 18 residues. Trimming took 2 bases from V and 0 from J, leaving 17 bases between them. CDR3 residues: CASSYVDAHLISNQPQHF. The DNA for the CDR3 is TGTGCCAGCAGTTACGTTGATGCCCACTTAATTAGCAATCAGCCCCAGCATTTT.

V and J are TRBV11-2 and TRBJ1-6; D remains unclear. This CDR3 is built from 13 residues. V was trimmed by 3 bases and J by 7 bases, leaving 7 bases between them. Germline CDR1 SGHAT, CDR2 FQNNGV. CDR3 residues: CASSFVPNSPLHF. In DNA form, the CDR3 reads TGTGCCAGCAGCTTTGTCCCAAATTCACCCCTCCACTTT.

The rearrangement joins TRBV2 to TRBJ2-1, with D perhaps matching TRBD1 (6 bases). V lost 11 bases and J lost 5, with 16 bases in between. This CDR3 spans 13 amino acids. Looked up from germline, CDR1 is SNHLY and CDR2 is FYNNEI. The CDR3 loop reads CAGAGQRNNEQFF. The CDR3 DNA reads as TGTGCCGGAGCAGGACAGCGAAACAATGAGCAGTTCTTC.

The table lists this clone with a few counts. The chain carries TRBV19 and TRBJ1-5; TRBD1 aligns across 7 bases. Germline CDR1 is LNHDA and CDR2 is SQIVND (reference sequence). J was trimmed by 4 bases and V by 5 bases; bases with no gene match: 8. This CDR3 spans 15 amino acids. Here the CDR3 reads CASSWRGRGNQPQHF. The CDR3 DNA sequence: TGTGCCAGTAGTTGGAGGGGGCGAGGAAATCAGCCCCAGCATTTT.

The V gene is TRBV28, the J gene TRBJ2-3, with 7 bases aligning to TRBD2. Germline CDR1 reads MDHEN; CDR2 reads SYDVKM. The CDR3 contains 16 residues. Germline trimming cut 3 bases from V and 5 bases from J; bases unmatched to any gene: 11. This CDR3 reads CASSFYAGVDGDTQYF. The CDR3 DNA reads as TGTGCCAGCAGTTTCTACGCGGGAGTTGATGGAGATACGCAGTATTTT.

V gene TRBV7-8 combines with J gene TRBJ2-7, with 9 bases aligning to TRBD1. V lost 5 bases, J lost 5 bases, and 10 bases stayed unmatched. Looked up from germline, CDR1 is SGHVS and CDR2 is FQNEAQ. This CDR3 is built from 15 residues. The CDR3 loop is CASSNVGTGIHEQYF. DNA of the CDR3: TGTGCCAGCAGCAACGTGGGGACAGGGATCCACGAGCAGTACTTC.

This rearrangement joins TRBV19 to TRBJ2-3; tentatively, D is TRBD2 (5 bases). The CDR3 has 16 amino acids. Germline CDR1 and CDR2: LNHDA and SQIVND (reference sequence). V was trimmed by 3 bases and J by 5 bases, leaving 18 bases between them. This CDR3 reads CASSIPGLGKGDTQYF. In nucleotides, the CDR3 is TGTGCCAGTAGTATTCCGGGGTTGGGGAAGGGAGATACGCAGTATTTT. Combining the CDR3 with reference TRBV19 and TRBJ2-3 gives the whole variable domain DGGITQSPKYLFRKEGQNVTLSCEQNLNHDAMYWYRQDPGQGLRLIYYSQIVNDFQKGDIAEGYSVSREKKESFPLTVTSAQKNPTAFYLCASSIPGLGKGDTQYFGPGTRLTVL.

This chain uses TRBV4-3 with TRBJ1-2, with TRBD1 matching 7 bases. This CDR3 comprises 19 residues. Per germline, CDR1 LGHNA and CDR2 YSLEER. J gave up 7 bases and V 0 bases, and 20 bases lay outside the gene matches. The DNA of the CDR3 is TGCGCCAGCAGCCAAGATCTTATGATGACGCAGGGGGTTCGAGGTGGCTACACCTTC. This codes for CASSQDLMMTQGVRGGYTF.

CDR3 amino acids: CASSSIDRDRGELFF. The CDR3 bases are TGTGCCAGCAGCTCGATCGACCGGGACAGGGGGGAGCTGTTTTTT. The rearrangement links TRBV5-5 to TRBJ2-2; 8 bases agree with TRBD1. Germline assignment: CDR1 SGHKS and CDR2 YYEKEE (reference sequence). CDR3 length equals 15 residues. V trimming: 3 bases; J trimming: 8 bases; junction bases outside the gene matches: 9.

V and J are TRBV3-1 (or the pseudogene TRBV3-2) and TRBJ1-2; 10 bases fit TRBD1. CDR3 length equals 14 residues. The germline CDR1 and CDR2 sequences are LGHDT and YNNKEL (reference sequence). J gave up 2 bases and V 7 bases, and 4 bases lay outside the gene matches. DNA of the CDR3: TGTGCCAGCACAAGGGACAGGGGCAACTATGGCTACACCTTC. This codes for CASTRDRGNYGYTF.

This clone has only a few counts. V usage is TRBV3-1 (or the pseudogene TRBV3-2) and J usage is TRBJ1-5; no firm D call. The V end lost 6 bases, the J end lost 0 bases, and 3 bases lay between the germline ends. Germline lookup yields CDR1 LGHDT and CDR2 YNNKEL (reference sequence). CDR3 size: 12 residues. The CDR3 loop is CASSYSNQPQHF. For the CDR3, the DNA is TGTGCCAGCAGTTATAGCAATCAGCCCCAGCATTTT.

This chain joins TRBV5-8 and TRBJ1-4; the D gene is possibly TRBD1 (5 bases). The V and J ends lost 0 bases and 8 bases respectively, with 17 bases between them. CDR1 is SGHTS, CDR2 YDEGEE, per germline. This CDR3 contains 16 residues. The CDR3 nucleotides are TGTGCCAGCAGCTTGGGTTGGGGCTCGGACGGCGAAAAACTGTTTTTT. Translating it yields CASSLGWGSDGEKLFF.